Listed below are T cell receptor beta chains from one sample, sequenced in a study of cytomegalovirus exposure and HLA in healthy donors. Measured with immunoSEQ multiplex PCR; TCRdb has only the in-frame clones, and not every one. The data hold 150,000 to 200,000 clones, with 81% observed a single time. Input material: PBMCs. The receptors derive from a man between 18 and 29 years old in good health and CMV-seronegative. The conserved cysteine and the conserved F or W are not part of the CDR3 here. A D gene is named only where the DNA matches it firmly.

cdr3_aa j_call d_call v_call
AISVTGTGEQY TRBJ2-7 TRBD1 TRBV10-3
ASSYRDRAYEQY TRBJ2-7 TRBD1 TRBV6-5
ASSFFSDGDEAF TRBJ1-1 - TRBV7-2
ASTPRADSYLRT TRBJ1-2 - TRBV19
AINFRDNYGYT TRBJ1-2 - TRBV28
ASSLAGQGTGELF TRBJ2-2 TRBD1 TRBV7-2
ASSLASGGVYGYT TRBJ1-2 TRBD1 TRBV7-9
ASSPYMTGQETQY TRBJ2-5 TRBD1 TRBV7-2
ASSIGGRDQPQH TRBJ1-5 - TRBV19
ASGGDRVRDTGELF TRBJ2-2 TRBD1 TRBV12-5